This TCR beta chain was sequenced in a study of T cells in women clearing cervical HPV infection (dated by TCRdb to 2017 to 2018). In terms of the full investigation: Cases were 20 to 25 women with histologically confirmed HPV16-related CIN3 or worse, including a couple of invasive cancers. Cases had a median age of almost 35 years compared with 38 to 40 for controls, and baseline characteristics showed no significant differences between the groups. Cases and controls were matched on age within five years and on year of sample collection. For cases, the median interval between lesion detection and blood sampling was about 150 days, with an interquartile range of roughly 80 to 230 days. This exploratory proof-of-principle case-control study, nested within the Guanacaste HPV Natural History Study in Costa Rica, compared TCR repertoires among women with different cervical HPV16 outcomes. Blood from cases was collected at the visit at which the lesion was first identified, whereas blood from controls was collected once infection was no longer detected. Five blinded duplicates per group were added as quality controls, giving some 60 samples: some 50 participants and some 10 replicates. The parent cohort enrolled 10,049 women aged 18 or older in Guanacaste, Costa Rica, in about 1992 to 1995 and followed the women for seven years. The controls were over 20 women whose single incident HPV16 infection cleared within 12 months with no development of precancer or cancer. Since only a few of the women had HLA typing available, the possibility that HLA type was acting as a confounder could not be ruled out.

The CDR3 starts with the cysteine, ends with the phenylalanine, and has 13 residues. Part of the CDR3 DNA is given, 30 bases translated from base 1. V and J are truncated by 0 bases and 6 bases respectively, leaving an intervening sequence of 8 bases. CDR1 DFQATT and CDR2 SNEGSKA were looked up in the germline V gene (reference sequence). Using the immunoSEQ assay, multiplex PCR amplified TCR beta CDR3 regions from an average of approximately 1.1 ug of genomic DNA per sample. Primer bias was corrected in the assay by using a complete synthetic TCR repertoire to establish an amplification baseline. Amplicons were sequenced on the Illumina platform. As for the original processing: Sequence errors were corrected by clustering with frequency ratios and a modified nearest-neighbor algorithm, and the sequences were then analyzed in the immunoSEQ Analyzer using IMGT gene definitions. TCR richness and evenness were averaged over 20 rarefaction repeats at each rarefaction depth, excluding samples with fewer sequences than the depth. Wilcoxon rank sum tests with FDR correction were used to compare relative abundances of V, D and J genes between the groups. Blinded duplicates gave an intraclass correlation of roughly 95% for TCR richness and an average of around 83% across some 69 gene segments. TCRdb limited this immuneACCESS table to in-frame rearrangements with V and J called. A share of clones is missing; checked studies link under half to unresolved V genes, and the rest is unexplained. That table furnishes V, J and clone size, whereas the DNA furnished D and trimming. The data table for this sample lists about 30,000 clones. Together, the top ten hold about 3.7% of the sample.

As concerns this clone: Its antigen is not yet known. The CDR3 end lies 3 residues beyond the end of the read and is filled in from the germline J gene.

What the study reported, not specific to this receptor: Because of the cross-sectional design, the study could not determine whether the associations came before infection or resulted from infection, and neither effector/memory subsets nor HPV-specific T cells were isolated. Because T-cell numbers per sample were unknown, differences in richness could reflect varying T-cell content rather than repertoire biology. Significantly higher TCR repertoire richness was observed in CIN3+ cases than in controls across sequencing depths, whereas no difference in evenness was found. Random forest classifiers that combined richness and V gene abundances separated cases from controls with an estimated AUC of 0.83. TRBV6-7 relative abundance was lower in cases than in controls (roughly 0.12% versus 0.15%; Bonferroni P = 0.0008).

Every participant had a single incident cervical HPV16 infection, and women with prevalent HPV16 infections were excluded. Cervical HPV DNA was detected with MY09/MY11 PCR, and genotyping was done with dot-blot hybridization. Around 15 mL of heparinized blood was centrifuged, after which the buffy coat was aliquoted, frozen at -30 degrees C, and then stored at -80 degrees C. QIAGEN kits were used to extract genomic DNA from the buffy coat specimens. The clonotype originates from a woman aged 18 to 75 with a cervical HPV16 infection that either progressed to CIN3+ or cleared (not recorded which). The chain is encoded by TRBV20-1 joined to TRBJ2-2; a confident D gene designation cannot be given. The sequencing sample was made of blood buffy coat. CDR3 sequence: CSARDRRAGELFF. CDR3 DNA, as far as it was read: TGCAGTGCTAGAGATCGAAGGGCCGGGGAG.